These 15 T cell receptor beta chains came from one sample sequenced in a study of T cell changes during pregnancy in multiple sclerosis (dated by TCRdb to the late 2010s). The receptor library was made with the immunoSEQ multiplex PCR assay. Held by TCRdb, this immuneACCESS table contains in-frame sequences only and omits some clones. Under half of the omission traces to an unresolved V gene where checked; the cause of the rest is unknown. The sample table shows 52,000 or so clones, and around 89% are seen once. The leading ten clones occupy just under 0.6% of the sample. The sequencing here drew on CD4+ T cells from peripheral blood mononuclear cells, taken in the first trimester of pregnancy. The receptors were sampled from a female donor with multiple sclerosis, enrolled in a pregnancy study.

The chain couples TRBV7-8 to TRBJ2-3; 8 positions agree with TRBD1. In germline, CDR1 is SGHVS, CDR2 FQNEAQ. V trimming: 3 bases; J trimming: 0 bases; junction bases outside the gene matches: 8. The CDR3 is made up of 17 amino acids. CDR3 amino acids: CASSFRTGQGSTDTQYF. The DNA of the CDR3 is TGTGCCAGCAGCTTCCGGACAGGGCAGGGCAGCACAGATACGCAGTATTTT. The variable domain in full, with the rest retrieved from reference TRBV7-8 and TRBJ2-3, is GAGVSQSPRYKVAKRGQDVALRCDPISGHVSLFWYQQALGQGPEFLTYFQNEAQLDKSGLPSDRFFAERPEGSVSTLKIQRTQQEDSAVYLCASSFRTGQGSTDTQYFGPGTRLTVL.

The DNA of the CDR3 is TGTGCCAGCAGTTCCGGACTAGCGGGATGGGGGGACACCGGGGAGCTGTTTTTT. This gives the protein CASSSGLAGWGDTGELFF. The chain joins TRBV27 to TRBJ2-2; 12 bases are shared with TRBD2. Germline V gene data show CDR1 as MNHEY and CDR2 as SMNVEV (reference sequence). V shed 4 bases, J shed 3 bases, and the junction held 9 bases outside the gene matches. The CDR3 sequence is 18 residues long.

The rearrangement links TRBV7-6 to TRBJ2-3, with D possibly TRBD2 on 6 matching bases. Trimming pared 4 bases from V and 2 bases from J, leaving 10 bases between. This CDR3 is 14 amino acids long. Germline CDR1 reads SGHVS; CDR2 reads FNYEAQ. The CDR3 protein is CASSSGGITDTQYF. The CDR3 coding sequence is TGTGCCAGCAGCTCCGGCGGGATCACAGATACGCAGTATTTT.

The chain joins TRBV6-1 to TRBJ1-2, with D perhaps TRBD1 (6 bases). The CDR3 runs to 13 residues. Trimming took off 1 base at V and 6 bases at J, with 9 bases between the two ends. The V gene's germline CDR1 is MNHNS and CDR2 SASEGT. CDR3 nucleotide sequence: TGTGCCAGCAGTGAAGGCGCAGGGGATGGCTACACCTTC. Encoded protein: CASSEGAGDGYTF.

The rearrangement joins TRBV7-2 to TRBJ2-7; 9 nucleotides align to TRBD2. CDR1 and CDR2 from the germline V gene are SGHTA and FQGNSA. The CDR3 sequence is 15 residues long. The V gene end was trimmed by 4 bases and the J gene end by 5 bases; junction bases not matched to a gene: 9. The CDR3 sequence is CASSSRSSGVHEQYF. CDR3 nucleotides: TGTGCCAGCAGCTCTCGGTCTAGCGGGGTCCACGAGCAGTACTTC. The variable domain in full, completed from reference TRBV7-2 and TRBJ2-7, reads GAGVSQSPSNKVTEKGKDVELRCDPISGHTALYWYRQSLGQGLEFLIYFQGNSAPDKSGLPSDRFSAERTGGSVSTLTIQRTQQEDSAVYLCASSSRSSGVHEQYFGPGTRLTVT.

The CDR3: CAWILSRKGGTDTQYF. As DNA, the CDR3 is TGTGCCTGGATTCTGTCCCGGAAGGGAGGCACAGATACGCAGTATTTT. The chain uses TRBV30 and TRBJ2-3, with a tentative D call TRBD2 (5 bases). Trimming pared 4 bases from V and 1 base from J, leaving 18 bases between. CDR1 is GTSNPN, CDR2 SVGIG, per germline (reference sequence). The CDR3 contains 16 residues.

The rearrangement joins TRBV6-5 to TRBJ1-5, with TRBD1 identical over 7 bases. The CDR3 consists of 13 residues. V was clipped by 6 bases and J by 9 bases; unmatched bases: 8. Germline V CDR1 and CDR2: MNHEY, SVGAGI. The CDR3 loop reads CASRQQGSAPQHF. The CDR3 coding sequence is TGTGCCAGCAGACAACAGGGGTCAGCGCCCCAGCATTTT.

The V call is TRBV14, the J call TRBJ1-1; D is possibly TRBD1 (6 bases). The germline V and J ends were trimmed by 0 bases and 8 bases, with 19 bases remaining between them. The CDR3 runs to 16 residues. The germline CDR1 and CDR2 sequences are SGHDN and FVKESK. CDR3 region: CASSQDRWARGPEAFF. As DNA, the CDR3 is TGTGCCAGCAGCCAAGATCGGTGGGCCAGGGGCCCCGAAGCTTTCTTT.

V is TRBV29-1 and J is TRBJ2-1; TRBD1 is a possible D gene (6 bases). This CDR3 is built from 16 residues. The ends were cut back, 3 bases at V and 1 base at J, with 16 bases in the middle. CDR1 and CDR2 from the germline V gene are SQVTM and ANQGSEA. CDR3 region: CSVEVGAGVSYNEQFF. DNA of the CDR3: TGCAGCGTTGAGGTGGGGGCGGGCGTTTCCTACAATGAGCAGTTCTTC.

V usage is TRBV28 and J usage is TRBJ2-1, with 7 bases matching TRBD2. This CDR3 is built from 15 residues. Germline values: CDR1 MDHEN, CDR2 SYDVKM. V lost 7 bases and J lost 4; bases outside the gene matches: 10. CDR3 loop: CASIAGSSGYNEQFF. The DNA for the CDR3 is TGTGCCAGCATAGCAGGGTCTAGCGGTTACAATGAGCAGTTCTTC.

The chain links TRBV13 to TRBJ2-5; a weak D match, TRBD1 (6 bases). The germline gives CDR1 PRHDT, CDR2 FYEKMQ (reference sequence). Trimming took 4 bases from V and 0 from J, leaving 12 bases between them. The CDR3 consists of 15 residues. This CDR3 reads CASSSRTVYQETQYF. CDR3 bases: TGTGCCAGCAGCTCTCGGACAGTGTACCAAGAGACCCAGTACTTC.

Here the CDR3 DNA reads TGTGCCAGCTCACCCGCGGGACAGGGTGGCCACGAGCAGTACTTC. It yields the protein CASSPAGQGGHEQYF. The rearrangement uses TRBV18 and TRBJ2-7, with TRBD1 matching 9 bases. J lost 5 bases, V lost 3 bases, and 8 bases had no gene match. Germline loops: CDR1 KGHSH, CDR2 LQKENI. The CDR3 contains 15 residues.

The chain couples TRBV7-2 to TRBJ2-1, with a tentative D call TRBD2 (5 bases). Per the germline V gene, CDR1 is SGHTA and CDR2 is FQGNSA. Trimming pared 1 base from V and 0 bases from J, leaving 7 bases between. This CDR3 contains 15 residues. The DNA for the CDR3 is TGTGCCAGCAGCTTAGATGGGAGCTCCTACAATGAGCAGTTCTTC. Its protein is CASSLDGSSYNEQFF.

This clone was seen only a few times. J is TRBJ1-5 and V is TRBV5-3; D ambiguous. TRBV5-3 is an open reading frame whose function is uncertain. The ends were cut back, 4 bases at V and 5 bases at J, with 10 bases in the middle. This CDR3 has 13 residues. The CDR3 loop is CARSSPRDQPQHF. The CDR3 nucleotides are TGTGCCAGAAGCAGCCCTCGAGATCAGCCCCAGCATTTT.

The V and J genes are TRBV19 and TRBJ2-5, with TRBD1 matching over 10 bases. The CDR3 is 13 amino acids. The V gene's germline CDR1 is LNHDA and CDR2 SQIVND (reference sequence). V lost 3 bases and J lost 10; bases outside the gene matches: 5. CDR3 sequence reads: CASSITGQGDQYF. The CDR3 nucleotides are TGTGCCAGTAGTATCACCGGACAGGGGGACCAGTACTTC.